Listed here are 20 T cell receptor beta chains from one sample, sequenced in a study of T-cell reconstitution after alpha-beta-depleted transplantation in children (dated by TCRdb to the mid-2010s). Preparation of the library involved PCR. The sequencer listed for this sample is Illumina HiSeq 2500. To normalize quantification of the TCRbeta repertoire, the TCR libraries were built with molecular barcoding that relied on unique molecular identifiers. TCRdb trimmed public reads at Q25 via fastp, called clones via MiXCR and kept in-frame beta chains. Rows merge per CDR3 protein into single entries with the most common DNA and genes. The sample contains roughly 500,000 distinct CDR3 sequences, about 33% of them found a single time. The ten largest clones capture 2% to 2.5% of the sample. The sequences come from PBMCs from the stem cell graft donor, collected from the stem cell graft. The receptors were sampled from a human donor who donated a stem cell graft to a child with aplastic anemia.

This clonotype occurred a few times. The J gene is TRBJ2-7, the V gene TRBV12-3 or TRBV12-4, with D perhaps TRBD2 (5 bases). V dropped 0 bases and J dropped 4 bases, with 7 bases sitting between them. The CDR3 sequence is 13 residues long. The CDR3: CASSLALAYEQYF. CDR3 bases: TGTGCCAGCAGTTTAGCCCTAGCTTACGAGCAGTACTTC.

This clonotype was counted between two and nine times. The rearrangement links TRBV18 to TRBJ2-7; TRBD2 matches 8 bases. This CDR3 region has 13 residues. The V gene end was trimmed by 4 bases and the J gene end by 5 bases; junction bases not matched to a gene: 4. Looked up from germline, CDR1 is KGHSH and CDR2 is LQKENI. DNA for the CDR3: TGTGCCAGCTCACTTCAGCGGGGGAACGAGCAGTACGTC. It is translated as CASSLQRGNEQYV.

CDR3 sequence (DNA): TGTGCCAGTAGTAATCCCAGGGACAGCCAAGAGACCCAGTACTTC. Amino acids: CASSNPRDSQETQYF. V is TRBV19 and J is TRBJ2-5; 7 bases fit TRBD1. Losses at the gene ends were 4 bases for V and 1 base for J; bases not matched to a gene: 6. CDR1 is LNHDA and CDR2 is SQIVND in the germline V gene (reference sequence). This CDR3 contains 15 residues.

In DNA form, the CDR3 reads TGTGCCAGCAGCTTAGCCACGGGCGCCGACACCTACAATGAGCAGTTCTTC. It yields the protein CASSLATGADTYNEQFF. The J gene is TRBJ2-1, the V gene TRBV11-2; no firm D call. Germline CDR1 is SGHAT and CDR2 is FQNNGV. V was clipped by 1 base and J by 2 bases, with 15 bases between them. The CDR3 spans 17 residues.

This chain links TRBV5-4 with TRBJ1-1; tentatively, D is TRBD1 (5 bases). CDR1 and CDR2 from the germline V gene are SGHNT and YYREEE (reference sequence). V lost 1 base and J 11 bases, leaving 12 bases between the germline ends. This CDR3 contains 12 residues. The CDR3: CASSLSGRWAFF. The CDR3 DNA is TGTGCCAGCAGCTTGTCAGGGAGATGGGCTTTCTTT.

CDR3 sequence (DNA): TGTGCCAGCAGTTTTGGGGCTAGCGGGAGTGGGGAGACCCAGTACTTC. This codes for CASSFGASGSGETQYF. The chain links TRBV28 to TRBJ2-5; 10 nucleotides align to TRBD2. From germline, CDR1 is MDHEN and CDR2 SYDVKM. The V and J ends lost 3 bases and 5 bases, in that order; junction bases with no gene match: 9. This CDR3 has 16 residues.

The chain couples TRBV19 to TRBJ1-5; D gene uncertain. Germline CDR1 LNHDA, CDR2 SQIVND (reference sequence). The CDR3 consists of 15 residues. V was trimmed by 2 bases and J by 2 bases, leaving 10 bases between them. The CDR3 DNA is TGTGCCAGTAGTATAAGTCTATACGGCAATCAGCCCCAGCATTTT. Translated: CASSISLYGNQPQHF. Variable domain in full (rest from reference TRBV19 and TRBJ1-5): DGGITQSPKYLFRKEGQNVTLSCEQNLNHDAMYWYRQDPGQGLRLIYYSQIVNDFQKGDIAEGYSVSREKKESFPLTVTSAQKNPTAFYLCASSISLYGNQPQHFGDGTRLSIL.

This clonotype was seen only a few times. The chain carries TRBV6-1 and TRBJ2-1; D remains ambiguous. The CDR3 length is 15 residues. V was pared by 7 bases and J by 8 bases, with 21 bases between. CDR1 MNHNS and CDR2 SASEGT come from the germline V gene. The CDR3 DNA reads TGTGCCAGCATAGATACACTGGGATTTATGTATGAGCAGTTCTTC. Translating it yields CASIDTLGFMYEQFF.

The rearrangement joins TRBV6-2 or TRBV6-3 to TRBJ2-5, with 10 bases lining up with TRBD1. Germline CDR1 MNHEY, CDR2 SVGEGT. This CDR3 has 15 amino acids. The J segment lost 7 bases and the V segment lost 8 bases, leaving 13 bases of the junction unmatched. The chain's CDR3 is CASGSGQGYIGTQYF. CDR3 coding DNA: TGTGCCAGCGGCTCGGGACAGGGGTATATTGGGACCCAGTACTTC.

This chain connects TRBV18 to TRBJ2-1, with TRBD2 matching 8 bases. The CDR3 covers 17 residues. Germline V lookup: CDR1 KGHSH, CDR2 LQKENI. Losses at the gene ends were 0 bases for V and 5 bases for J; bases not matched to a gene: 9. Here the CDR3 reads CASSPPLTLAGNNEQFF. In nucleotides, the CDR3 is TGTGCCAGCTCACCACCGCTTACGCTAGCGGGTAACAATGAGCAGTTCTTC.

The chain joins TRBV27 to TRBJ1-4, with D perhaps TRBD1 (5 bases). The CDR3 is made up of 16 amino acids. In germline, CDR1 is MNHEY, CDR2 SMNVEV (reference sequence). Between the trimmed V and J ends, which lost 6 bases and 3 bases, there was a span of 17 bases. CDR3: CASRPLLEGPNEKLFF. CDR3 DNA: TGTGCCAGCAGACCACTTTTGGAGGGACCTAATGAAAAACTGTTTTTT.

This chain uses TRBV2 with TRBJ1-1; D may be TRBD1 (5 bases). Germline values: CDR1 SNHLY, CDR2 FYNNEI. This CDR3 is built from 15 residues. V was pared by 7 bases and J by 1 base, with 16 bases between. In DNA form, the CDR3 reads TGTGCCAGCAACGGTAGGGCAGGGAGGAACACTGAAGCTTTCTTT. Translated: CASNGRAGRNTEAFF. Filled out from reference TRBV2 and TRBJ1-1, the complete variable domain reads EPEVTQTPSHQVTQMGQEVILRCVPISNHLYFYWYRQILGQKVEFLVSFYNNEISEKSEIFDDQFSVERPDGSNFTLKIRSTKLEDSAMYFCASNGRAGRNTEAFFGQGTRLTVV.

CDR3 bases: TGTGCCAGCAGTACCTATGACAGGGCCGAGCAGTACTTC. Protein: CASSTYDRAEQYF. The chain employs TRBV12-3 or TRBV12-4 and TRBJ2-7; 7 bases are shared with TRBD1. V lost 5 bases and J lost 6; bases outside the gene matches: 7. CDR3 size: 13 residues.

This clonotype was seen a few times. The chain links TRBV6-1 to TRBJ2-3, with D tentatively TRBD2 (5 bases). The CDR3 is 14 amino acids. Germline V gene sequence: CDR1 MNHNS, CDR2 SASEGT. The V gene lost 5 bases and the J gene lost 2 bases, with 11 bases spanning the gap. Written as DNA, the CDR3 is TGTGCCAGCAGTAGAGGGTCGGCCACAGATACGCAGTATTTT. This gives the protein CASSRGSATDTQYF.

The table lists this clonotype with a few counts. The chain uses TRBV6-1 and TRBJ2-1, with D maybe TRBD2 (5 bases). The V gene lost 6 bases and the J gene lost 4 bases, with 10 bases spanning the gap. In germline, CDR1 is MNHNS, CDR2 SASEGT. The CDR3 has 13 amino acids. The CDR3 sequence: CASSTAEYNEQFF. The CDR3 DNA reads TGTGCCAGCAGCACAGCGGAATACAATGAGCAGTTCTTC.

This chain joins TRBV12-3 or TRBV12-4 and TRBJ1-1, with D unclear. The CDR3 is made up of 13 amino acids. V was shortened by 6 bases and J by 1 base, with 9 bases between the two germline ends. CDR3 sequence: CASSQRSNTEAFF. CDR3 nucleotides: TGTGCCAGCAGCCAAAGATCGAACACTGAAGCTTTCTTT.

This clonotype was seen more than once but under ten times. This chain links TRBV11-2 with TRBJ1-1; tentative D call: TRBD1 (5 bases). Trimming pared 5 bases from V and 0 bases from J, leaving 19 bases between. The germline gives CDR1 SGHAT, CDR2 FQNNGV. This CDR3 is 17 amino acids long. Here the CDR3 DNA reads TGTGCCAGCAGCATTTCGGGGGGGGTTGGGTTGAACACTGAAGCTTTCTTT. It is translated as CASSISGGVGLNTEAFF.

The chain joins TRBV9 to TRBJ1-2; D ambiguous. The CDR3 runs 15 residues. The V gene's germline CDR1 is SGDLS and CDR2 YYNGEE. V lost 0 bases, J lost 8 bases, and 17 bases lay in between. This chain's CDR3 is CASSVATTGMQGYTF. The CDR3 DNA sequence: TGTGCCAGCAGCGTAGCTACAACCGGAATGCAGGGCTACACCTTC. Supplemented by reference TRBV9 and TRBJ1-2, the full variable domain reads DSGVTQTPKHLITATGQRVTLRCSPRSGDLSVYWYQQSLDQGLQFLIQYYNGEERAKGNILERFSAQQFPDLHSELNLSSLELGDSALYFCASSVATTGMQGYTFGSGTRLTVV.

The V and J genes are TRBV19 and TRBJ2-1; 14 bases fit TRBD2. This CDR3 region has 16 residues. The V and J ends lost 3 bases and 10 bases, in that order; junction bases with no gene match: 8. Germline assignment: CDR1 LNHDA and CDR2 SQIVND (reference sequence). DNA of the CDR3: TGTGCCAGTAGTATCGGTGGGACTAGCGGGAGTTCCGAGCAGTTCTTC. Amino acids: CASSIGGTSGSSEQFF.

The chain employs TRBV5-1 and TRBJ2-7; 7 bases map to TRBD1. Germline V gene lookup returns CDR1 SGHRS and CDR2 YFSETQ. V lost 1 base and J lost 3; bases outside the gene matches: 4. This CDR3 is 14 amino acids long. Here the CDR3 reads CASSLTGEGYEQYF. CDR3 bases: TGCGCCAGCAGCTTGACAGGGGAAGGCTACGAGCAGTACTTC.